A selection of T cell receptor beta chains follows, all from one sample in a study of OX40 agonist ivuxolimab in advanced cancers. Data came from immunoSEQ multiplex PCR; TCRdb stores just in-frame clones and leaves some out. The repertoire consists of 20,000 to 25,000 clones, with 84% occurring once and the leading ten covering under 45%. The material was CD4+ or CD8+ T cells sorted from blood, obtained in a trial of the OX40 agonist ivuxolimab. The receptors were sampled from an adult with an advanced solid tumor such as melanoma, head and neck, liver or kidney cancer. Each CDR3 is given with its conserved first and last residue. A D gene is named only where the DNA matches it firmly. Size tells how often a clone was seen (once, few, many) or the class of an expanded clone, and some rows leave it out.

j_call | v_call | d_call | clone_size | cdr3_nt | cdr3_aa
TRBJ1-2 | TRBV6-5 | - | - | TGTGCCAGCAGTTACCAGGGGCACTATGGCTACACCTTC | CASSYQGHYGYTF
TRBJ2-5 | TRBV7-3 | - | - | TGTGCCAGCAGCTTTAGCCCCTCAAGGACCCAGTACTTC | CASSFSPSRTQYF
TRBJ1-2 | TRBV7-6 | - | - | TGTGCCAGCAGCTTCGGACCCAGGGACTACTATGGCTACACCTTC | CASSFGPRDYYGYTF
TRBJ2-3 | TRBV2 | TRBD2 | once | TGTGCCAGCAGTGGGACTAGCGGGGGCCGACGCACAGATACGCAGTATTTT | CASSGTSGGRRTDTQYF
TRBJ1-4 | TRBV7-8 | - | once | TGTGCCAGCAGCTCGAACGGGGTTTCAACTAATGAAAAACTGTTTTTT | CASSSNGVSTNEKLFF
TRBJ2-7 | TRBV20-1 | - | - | TGCAGTGCTAGTGGGAACTACGAGCAGTACTTC | CSASGNYEQYF
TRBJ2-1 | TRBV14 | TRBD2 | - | TGTGCCAGCAGCCAAGTTTGGTCCACGGGAGGGAGGAATGAGCAGTTCTTC | CASSQVWSTGGRNEQFF
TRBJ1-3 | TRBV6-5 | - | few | TGTGCCAGCAGCGACGGGGCGGGACACCCTTCTTTT | CASSDGAGHPSF
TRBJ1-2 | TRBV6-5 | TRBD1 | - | TGTGCCAGCAGTACATTGACAGGGGTACTGTCTGGCTACACCTTC | CASSTLTGVLSGYTF
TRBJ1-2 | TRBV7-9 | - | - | TGTGCCAGCAATAACAGGGACATTTATAACTATGGCTACACCTTC | CASNNRDIYNYGYTF
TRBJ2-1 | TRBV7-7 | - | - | TGTGCCAGCAGCCTCACGTCGGGACCCTACAATGAGCAGTTCTTC | CASSLTSGPYNEQFF
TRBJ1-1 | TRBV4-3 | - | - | TGCGCCAGCAGCCGCGGACCCAAGGCTTTCTTT | CASSRGPKAFF
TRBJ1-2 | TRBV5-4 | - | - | TGTGCCAGCAGCCAAGAAGAGGGCAGACCTAACTATGGCTACACCTTC | CASSQEEGRPNYGYTF
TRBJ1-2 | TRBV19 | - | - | TGTGCCAGTAGTATGGGACTGGACTATGGCTACACCTTC | CASSMGLDYGYTF
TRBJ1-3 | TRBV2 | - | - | TGTGCCAGCAGGGATCGGAATGGCGCTGGAAACACCATATATTTT | CASRDRNGAGNTIYF
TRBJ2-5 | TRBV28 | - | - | TGTGCCAGCACCTTGAGGGGATCTCAAGAGACCCAGTACTTC | CASTLRGSQETQYF
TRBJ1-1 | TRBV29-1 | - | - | TGCAGCGTTGGAAACAGGGCGAGAGGGAACACTGAAGCTTTCTTT | CSVGNRARGNTEAFF
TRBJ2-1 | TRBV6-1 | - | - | TGTGCCAGCAGTGAACAGAGTCGCGGGCTCAATGAGCAGTTCTTC | CASSEQSRGLNEQFF
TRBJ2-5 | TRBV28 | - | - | TGTGCCAGCAGTTCGGAGGAGGTGACCTCCGGGGAGACCCAGTACTTC | CASSSEEVTSGETQYF
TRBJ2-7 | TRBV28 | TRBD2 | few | TGTGCCACCAGGGGACTAGTCTACGAGCAGTACTTC | CATRGLVYEQYF
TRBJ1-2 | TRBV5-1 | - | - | TGCGCCAGCAGCTTGGCCATATTAACAGGGAACGATGGCTACACCTTC | CASSLAILTGNDGYTF
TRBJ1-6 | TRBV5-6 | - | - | TGTGCCAGCAGCTTGGCCTCGGGGTACGGTAATTCACCCCTCCACTTT | CASSLASGYGNSPLHF
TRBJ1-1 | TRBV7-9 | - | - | TGTGCCAGCAGCTTAGTATTGGGGGAGACCACTGAAGCTTTCTTT | CASSLVLGETTEAFF
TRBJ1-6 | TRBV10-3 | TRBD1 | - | TGTGCCATCAGTGGCCTGGGACAGGGTAATTCACCCCTCCACTTT | CAISGLGQGNSPLHF
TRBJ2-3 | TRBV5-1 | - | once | TGCGCCAGCAGGGTCGGCACAGATACGCAGTATTTT | CASRVGTDTQYF
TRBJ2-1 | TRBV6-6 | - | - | TGTGCCAGCAGTTACTCTAACTATGAGCAGTTCTTC | CASSYSNYEQFF
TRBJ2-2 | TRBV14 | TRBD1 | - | TGTGCCAGCAGCCGTCACAGGGGGAACACCGGGGAGCTGTTTTTT | CASSRHRGNTGELFF
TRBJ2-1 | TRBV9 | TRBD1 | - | TGTGCCAGCAGCGTAGCACTCGGGACAGGACTTTACAATGAGCAGTTCTTC | CASSVALGTGLYNEQFF
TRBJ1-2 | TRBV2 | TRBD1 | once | TGTGCCAGCATGCCGGGACAGGGACACTATGGCTACACCTTC | CASMPGQGHYGYTF
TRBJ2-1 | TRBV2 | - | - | TGTGCCAGCACGAACCCGGAACTAGCAATCGATGAGCAGTTCTTC | CASTNPELAIDEQFF
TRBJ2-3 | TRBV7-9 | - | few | TGTGCCAGCAGCTTAGGCACAGATACGCAGTATTTT | CASSLGTDTQYF
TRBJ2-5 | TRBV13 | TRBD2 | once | TGTGCCAGCAGCCCATGGGCGGGGGGGCTGGAAGAGACCCAGTACTTC | CASSPWAGGLEETQYF
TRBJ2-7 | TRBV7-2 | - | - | TGTGCCAGCAGCTTAGCGGGTGGACAGTCGTACTTC | CASSLAGGQSYF
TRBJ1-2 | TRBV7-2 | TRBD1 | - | TGTGCCAGCAGCTCCACAGGGGGGGGCTACACCTTC | CASSSTGGGYTF
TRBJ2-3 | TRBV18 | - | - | TGTGCCAGCTCACCAGCAGATACGCAGTATTTT | CASSPADTQYF
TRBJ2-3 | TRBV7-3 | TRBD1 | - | TGTGCCAGCAGCTCGCTTCCGGGACAGGGAAGGGATACGCAGTATTTT | CASSSLPGQGRDTQYF
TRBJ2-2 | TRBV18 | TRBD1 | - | TGTGCCAGCTCACCGCCCCGACAGGGGTCGAGCACCGGGGAGCTGTTTTTT | CASSPPRQGSSTGELFF
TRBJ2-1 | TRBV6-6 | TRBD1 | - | TGTGCCAGCAGTCGGACAGGGGCTCAGAACAATGAGCAGTTCTTC | CASSRTGAQNNEQFF
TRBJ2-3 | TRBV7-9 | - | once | TGTGCCAGCAGCTTAGTCGGGTATACGCAGTATTTT | CASSLVGYTQYF
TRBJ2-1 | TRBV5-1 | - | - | TGCGCCAGCAGGCCAAGCGGCAGCTCCTACAATGAGCAGTTCTTC | CASRPSGSSYNEQFF
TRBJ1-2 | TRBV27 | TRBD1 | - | TGTGCCAGCAGTTTCAAGGGACAGGCTAACTATGGCTACACCTTC | CASSFKGQANYGYTF